The table lists the clone carrying this TCR beta chain with many counts. The antigen is undetermined. Individual cDNA molecules carried attached unique molecular identifiers. TCRdb re-called the 5' RACE reads with MiXCR, one entry per CDR3 protein. The data hold tens of thousands of distinct CDR3 sequences, with approximately 12% observed a single time. This record belongs to a study of early T cells in non-severe SARS-CoV-2 infection. Turning to the study itself: Bulk RNA isolated from unsorted whole blood underwent sequencing; chains were not paired.

Regarding the study as a whole: Clonotype matching in VDJdb favored anti-spike CD8 responses and did not capture private and CD4 specificities.

CDR3 length equals 12 residues. Trimming cost V 6 bases and J 11 bases; bases outside gene matches: 8. Germline CDR1 KGHSH, CDR2 LQKENI. This TCR was sampled from an adult who was a healthcare worker with PCR-confirmed SARS-CoV-2 infection or an uninfected control (not recorded which). The chain carries TRBV18 and TRBJ1-1, with 8 bases lining up with TRBD1. The sequenced sample consisted of whole blood. The CDR3 bases are TGTGCCAGCTCTCCTGGACAGGGTTTGGCTTTCTTT. Translated: CASSPGQGLAFF.